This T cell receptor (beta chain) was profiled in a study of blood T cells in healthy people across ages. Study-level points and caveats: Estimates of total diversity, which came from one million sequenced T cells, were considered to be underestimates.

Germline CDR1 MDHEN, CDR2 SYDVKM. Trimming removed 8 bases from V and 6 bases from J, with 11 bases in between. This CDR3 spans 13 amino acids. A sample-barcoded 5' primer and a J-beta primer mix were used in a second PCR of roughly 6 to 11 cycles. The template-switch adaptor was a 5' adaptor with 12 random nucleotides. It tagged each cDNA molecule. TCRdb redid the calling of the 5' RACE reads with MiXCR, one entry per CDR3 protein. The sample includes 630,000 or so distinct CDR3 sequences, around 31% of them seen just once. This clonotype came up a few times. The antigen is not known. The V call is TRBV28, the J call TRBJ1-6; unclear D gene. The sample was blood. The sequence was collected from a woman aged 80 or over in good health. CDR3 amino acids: CASALAGNSPLHF. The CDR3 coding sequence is TGTGCCAGCGCCCTCGCCGGTAATTCACCCCTCCACTTT.